This is a list of T cell receptor beta chains from one sample in a study of CD8 T cells in Susac syndrome. TCRdb re-derived calls from the immunoSEQ multiplex PCR reads in MiXCR, one entry per CDR3 protein. This table holds about 140,000 distinct CDR3 sequences, 85% to 95% found once. Source material: CD4+ T cells from PBMCs. These TCRs come from a human donor with multiple sclerosis. CDR3s include the opening cysteine and the closing phenylalanine or tryptophan. The D gene is left open where the match is weak. A row's size may be missing; if present it is once, few, many or a size class.

CDR3 protein,CDR3 DNA,D gene,V gene,J gene,clone size
CSATQGGSYNEQFF,TGCAGCGCCACACAGGGTGGATCCTACAATGAGCAGTTCTTC,NA,TRBV29-1,TRBJ2-1,NA
CASSAVGGELFF,TGTGCCAGTAGTGCCGTTGGCGGGGAGCTGTTTTTT,NA,TRBV19,TRBJ2-2,NA
CASSQVSGSGNTIYF,TGCGCCAGCAGCCAAGTATCCGGCTCTGGAAACACCATATATTTT,NA,TRBV4-1,TRBJ1-3,once
CATSTGGLLNEQFF,TGTGCCACCAGCACGGGGGGCCTACTCAATGAGCAGTTCTTC,NA,TRBV15,TRBJ2-1,NA
CASSPYSGGAYTGELFF,TGTGCCAGCAGCCCCTATAGCGGGGGGGCATACACCGGGGAGCTGTTTTTT,TRBD2,TRBV12-3/TRBV12-4,TRBJ2-2,NA
CASSLATGNIQYF,TGTGCCAGCAGCTTAGCCACCGGAAACATTCAGTACTTC,NA,TRBV7-2,TRBJ2-4,few
CASSYSGGYNEQFF,TGTGCCAGCAGTTACTCGGGGGGGTACAATGAGCAGTTCTTC,TRBD2,TRBV6-2/TRBV6-3,TRBJ2-1,NA
CSARDRGFSGNTIYF,TGCAGTGCTAGAGATAGGGGATTCTCTGGAAACACCATATATTTT,NA,TRBV20-1,TRBJ1-3,NA
CASSSGLAGVFYEQYF,TGTGCCAGCAGTTCGGGACTAGCGGGAGTTTTCTACGAGCAGTACTTC,TRBD2,TRBV28,TRBJ2-7,NA
CASSLFGKGTDSPGYTF,TGTGCCAGCAGCCTCTTTGGTAAGGGCACAGACTCACCGGGCTACACCTTC,NA,TRBV28,TRBJ1-2,once
CRPTGAETDTQYF,TGCAGGCCGACAGGGGCTGAGACAGATACGCAGTATTTT,TRBD1,TRBV20-1,TRBJ2-3,NA
CASSPLRSTGTSDNEQFF,TGTGCCAGCAGCCCATTAAGGTCGACCGGGACTTCCGACAATGAGCAGTTCTTC,NA,TRBV3-1,TRBJ2-1,NA
CATGESGTSGQETQYF,TGTGCCACCGGAGAATCCGGGACTAGCGGACAAGAGACCCAGTACTTC,TRBD2,TRBV24-1,TRBJ2-5,NA
CSVIAGGIYEQYF,TGCAGCGTTATAGCGGGAGGAATTTACGAGCAGTACTTC,TRBD2,TRBV29-1,TRBJ2-7,NA
CASSLAFLRTGEETQYF,TGCGCCAGCAGCTTGGCCTTTCTGAGGACAGGGGAAGAGACCCAGTACTTC,TRBD1,TRBV5-1,TRBJ2-5,NA
CASSPGGGNSYEQYF,TGTGCCAGCAGCCCGGGTGGGGGGAACTCCTACGAGCAGTACTTC,NA,TRBV5-4,TRBJ2-7,NA
CASSLRTGGRETQYF,TGTGCCAGCAGCCTGAGAACGGGGGGCAGGGAGACCCAGTACTTC,NA,TRBV5-6,TRBJ2-5,NA
CASSGQGPYEQYF,TGTGCCAGCAGTGGTCAGGGTCCCTACGAGCAGTACTTC,NA,TRBV25-1,TRBJ2-7,NA
CASSKPTSLSTDTQYF,TGTGCCAGCAGTAAACCGACTAGCTTGTCGACAGATACGCAGTATTTT,TRBD2,TRBV27,TRBJ2-3,NA
CASSPSRGGETQYF,TGTGCCAGCAGTCCCAGTCGCGGGGGAGAGACCCAGTACTTC,TRBD2,TRBV27,TRBJ2-5,NA
CASRGSGTYGYTF,TGTGCCAGCAGGGGGTCGGGGACTTATGGCTACACCTTC,NA,TRBV25-1,TRBJ1-2,NA
CATSSIQGSTDTQYF,TGTGCCACCAGTTCGATTCAGGGGAGCACAGATACGCAGTATTTT,NA,TRBV24-1,TRBJ2-3,NA
CASSQVIGPNTEAFF,TGTGCCAGCAGCCAAGTGATCGGACCGAACACTGAAGCTTTCTTT,NA,TRBV3-1,TRBJ1-1,NA
CSAGTLAGGPPYQQYF,TGCAGCGCGGGAACCTTAGCGGGAGGGCCACCGTACCAGCAGTACTTC,TRBD2,TRBV29-1,TRBJ2-7,NA
CASSRPGSQGNYGYTF,TGTGCCAGCAGCCGACCGGGTAGTCAGGGTAACTATGGCTACACCTTC,NA,TRBV28,TRBJ1-2,NA
CSVGQRGDNEQFF,TGCAGCGTTGGTCAGCGGGGGGACAATGAGCAGTTCTTC,TRBD2,TRBV29-1,TRBJ2-1,NA
CASRPGQTNNEQFF,TGTGCCAGCAGACCGGGACAAACAAACAATGAGCAGTTCTTC,NA,TRBV7-9,TRBJ2-1,NA
CSAIRPSGSYEQYF,TGCAGTGCTATTCGCCCTAGCGGCTCCTACGAGCAGTACTTC,TRBD2,TRBV20-1,TRBJ2-7,NA
CASSYQGLAKNIQYF,TGTGCCAGCAGTTACCAGGGACTAGCCAAAAACATTCAGTACTTC,NA,TRBV6-5,TRBJ2-4,NA
CAWRAFNTEAFF,TGTGCCTGGAGGGCCTTTAACACTGAAGCTTTCTTT,NA,TRBV30,TRBJ1-1,NA
CASSSGGLAAGGNTIYF,TGTGCCAGCAGTTCAGGGGGACTCGCAGCGGGAGGAAACACCATATATTTT,TRBD1,TRBV28,TRBJ1-3,NA
CATRGDTNEQFF,TGTGCCACCCGCGGGGACACAAATGAGCAGTTCTTC,NA,TRBV15,TRBJ2-1,NA
CAWSFGQGSATFF,NA,NA,TRBV30,TRBJ1-1,NA
CASKEGSTLNTEAFF,TGTGCCAGCAAGGAGGGATCGACCCTGAACACTGAAGCTTTCTTT,NA,TRBV7-9,TRBJ1-1,NA
CASSRTRGVTLHF,TGTGCCAGCAGTAGAACAAGGGGGGTCACCCTCCACTTT,NA,TRBV6-2/TRBV6-3,TRBJ1-6,NA
CASSLDGTTFDEQFF,TGCGCCAGCAGCTTGGATGGGACTACTTTCGATGAGCAGTTCTTC,TRBD2,TRBV5-1,TRBJ2-1,NA
CSVTQGRGEQFF,TGCAGCGTTACCCAGGGGAGAGGTGAGCAGTTCTTC,NA,TRBV29-1,TRBJ2-1,NA
CSARRPGLDEQYF,TGCAGTGCTAGACGGCCTGGGTTGGACGAGCAGTACTTC,NA,TRBV20-1,TRBJ2-7,NA
CSAGLTGDTQYF,TGCAGTGCCGGGCTGACTGGCGATACGCAGTATTTT,NA,TRBV20-1,TRBJ2-3,NA
CASSLQSNYGYTF,TGTGCCAGCAGTCTGCAGAGTAACTATGGCTACACCTTC,NA,TRBV2,TRBJ1-2,NA
CASSYHKGSFSYNEQFF,TGTGCCAGCAGCTACCACAAGGGCAGTTTCTCCTACAATGAGCAGTTCTTC,NA,TRBV7-8,TRBJ2-1,NA
CASSEQGAGQPQHF,TGTGCCAGTAGTGAACAGGGGGCGGGACAGCCCCAGCATTTT,TRBD1,TRBV19,TRBJ1-5,NA
CASSGQGLANGYTF,TGTGCCAGCAGTGGACAGGGTCTAGCAAATGGCTACACCTTC,TRBD1,TRBV27,TRBJ1-2,NA
CASIGATRDTEAFF,TGTGCCAGTATAGGAGCAACAAGGGACACTGAAGCTTTCTTT,NA,TRBV19,TRBJ1-1,NA
CASSRGTAGQPQHF,TGTGCCAGCAGTCGCGGGACAGCAGGCCAGCCCCAGCATTTT,TRBD1,TRBV27,TRBJ1-5,NA
CASSLGGTGNTEAFF,TGTGCCAGCAGTTTAGGCGGGACAGGGAACACTGAAGCTTTCTTT,TRBD1,TRBV28,TRBJ1-1,few
CATSEGNSGSYQETQYF,TGTGCCACCAGTGAAGGAAATAGCGGGAGTTATCAAGAGACCCAGTACTTC,TRBD2,TRBV24-1,TRBJ2-5,NA
CASRQGANEQYF,TGTGCCAGCAGGCAGGGGGCGAACGAGCAGTACTTC,TRBD1,TRBV6-6,TRBJ2-7,NA
CASSLGGLETQYF,TGTGCCAGCAGCTTAGGGGGGTTGGAGACCCAGTACTTC,NA,TRBV7-3,TRBJ2-5,NA
CASTETARKGRPEQYF,TGTGCCAGCACCGAGACAGCGCGAAAAGGGAGACCCGAGCAGTACTTC,NA,TRBV6-1,TRBJ2-7,NA
CSVVRRSSYNEQFF,TGCAGCGTTGTTCGTCGGAGCTCCTACAATGAGCAGTTCTTC,NA,TRBV29-1,TRBJ2-1,few
CASRGVGGSSYNEQFF,TGTGCCAGCAGGGGGGTCGGCGGGAGCTCCTACAATGAGCAGTTCTTC,TRBD2,TRBV27,TRBJ2-1,NA
CSARTSGRKETQYF,TGCAGTGCTCGGACTAGCGGGAGAAAAGAGACCCAGTACTTC,TRBD2,TRBV20-1,TRBJ2-5,NA
CSPRTSGGPYEQYF,TGCAGCCCCCGGACTAGCGGGGGTCCCTACGAGCAGTACTTC,TRBD2,TRBV29-1,TRBJ2-7,NA